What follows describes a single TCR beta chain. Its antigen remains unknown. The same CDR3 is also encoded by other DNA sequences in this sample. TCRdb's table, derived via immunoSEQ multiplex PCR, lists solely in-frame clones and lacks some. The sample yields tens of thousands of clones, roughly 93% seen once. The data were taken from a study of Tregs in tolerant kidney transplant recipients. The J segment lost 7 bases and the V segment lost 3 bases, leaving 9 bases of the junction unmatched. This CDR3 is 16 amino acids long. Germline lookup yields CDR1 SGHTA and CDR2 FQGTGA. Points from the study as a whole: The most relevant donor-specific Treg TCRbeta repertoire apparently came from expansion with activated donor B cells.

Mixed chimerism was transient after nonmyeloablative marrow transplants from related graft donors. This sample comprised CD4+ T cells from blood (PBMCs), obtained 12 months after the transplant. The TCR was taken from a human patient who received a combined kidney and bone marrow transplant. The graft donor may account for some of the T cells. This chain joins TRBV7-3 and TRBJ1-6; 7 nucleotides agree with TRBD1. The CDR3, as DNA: TGTGCCAGCAGCTTTACCGGGGACAGCCTCAATTCACCCCTCCACTTT. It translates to CASSFTGDSLNSPLHF.